These 9 T cell receptor beta chains were all obtained from the same sample, sequenced in a study of blood T cell repertoires in COVID-19. The assay was immunoSEQ multiplex PCR, and TCRdb's table has in-frame clones only and misses some. The sample includes some 170,000 clones, around four fifths of them seen just once. The sequenced sample consisted of peripheral blood. These receptors came from an elderly woman with acute or convalescent COVID-19.

The chain links TRBV5-1 to TRBJ1-2; tentatively, D is TRBD1 (5 bases). The CDR3 is 13 amino acids. The germline V and J ends were trimmed by 0 bases and 3 bases, with 6 bases remaining between them. Germline assignment: CDR1 SGHRS and CDR2 YFSETQ. CDR3 protein: CASSLVGDYGYTF. The CDR3, as DNA: TGCGCCAGCAGCTTGGTAGGGGACTATGGCTACACCTTC. The variable domain in full, with the rest retrieved from reference TRBV5-1 and TRBJ1-2, is KAGVTQTPRYLIKTRGQQVTLSCSPISGHRSVSWYQQTPGQGLQFLFEYFSETQRNKGNFPGRFSGRQFSNSRSEMNVSTLELGDSALYLCASSLVGDYGYTFGSGTRLTVV.

A few counts support this clone. The V gene is TRBV4-1, the J gene TRBJ1-1; D might be TRBD1 (5 bases). Germline V gene lookup returns CDR1 MGHRA and CDR2 YSYEKL. The length of the CDR3 is 14 residues. With 4 bases removed from V and 3 bases from J, the gap between germline ends came to 12 bases. The CDR3 DNA is TGCGCCAGCAGCCCGGGATCGGGGGACACTGAAGCTTTCTTT. Translated: CASSPGSGDTEAFF.

This chain joins TRBV5-1 and TRBJ1-1, with TRBD1 matching over 9 bases. CDR3 length equals 15 residues. In germline, CDR1 is SGHRS, CDR2 YFSETQ. With 0 bases clipped from V and 2 bases from J, the junction kept 2 bases outside the gene matches. The CDR3 is CASSLAGQGNTEAFF. Here the CDR3 DNA reads TGCGCCAGCAGCTTGGCGGGACAGGGCAACACTGAAGCTTTCTTT.

V usage is TRBV5-1 and J usage is TRBJ2-1, with a weak D call TRBD2 (6 bases). Trimming removed 3 bases from V and 9 bases from J, with 16 bases in between. The CDR3 is 14 amino acids. CDR1 and CDR2 from the germline V gene are SGHRS and YFSETQ. CDR3 loop: CASSSGWAGGEQFF. The CDR3 coding sequence is TGCGCCAGCAGCTCAGGGTGGGCCGGGGGTGAGCAGTTCTTC.

This clone was seen a handful of times. The gene calls are TRBV6-6 and TRBJ2-3; no clear D. The V end was cut by 7 bases, the J end by 1 base, with 12 bases between. CDR1 is MNHNY and CDR2 is SVGAGI in the germline V gene (reference sequence). This CDR3 has 14 residues. The CDR3 protein is CASMRSRGTDTQYF. The CDR3 coding sequence is TGTGCCAGCATGCGGAGTCGGGGCACAGATACGCAGTATTTT.

The V and J genes are TRBV2 and TRBJ1-5; 9 nucleotides line up with TRBD1. The CDR3 covers 13 residues. CDR1 and CDR2 (germline): SNHLY, FYNNEI. The ends lost 7 bases at V and 5 bases at J; junction bases unmatched: 3. CDR3 loop: CASTRDRDQPQHF. CDR3 bases: TGTGCCAGCACCCGGGACAGGGATCAGCCCCAGCATTTT.

This clone was counted only a few times. This chain joins TRBV30 and TRBJ1-1; D call uncertain. The V and J ends lost 4 bases and 0 bases respectively, with 12 bases between them. CDR1 GTSNPN and CDR2 SVGIG come from the germline V gene (reference sequence). This CDR3 comprises 14 residues. The CDR3 coding sequence is TGTGCCTGGATCCCGGGAGGGATGAACACTGAAGCTTTCTTT. Translated: CAWIPGGMNTEAFF.

The V gene is TRBV5-1, the J gene TRBJ1-2; TRBD1 agrees at 7 bases. Germline lookup yields CDR1 SGHRS and CDR2 YFSETQ. The CDR3 covers 12 residues. V trimming: 3 bases; J trimming: 8 bases; junction bases outside the gene matches: 4. The CDR3 DNA is TGCGCCAGCAGCTCGACAGGGAAGGGCTACACCTTC. This translates into CASSSTGKGYTF.

The J gene is TRBJ1-1, the V gene TRBV19, with D perhaps matching TRBD1 (6 bases). Trimming left V 5 bases short and J 1 base short, with 14 bases between. The CDR3 covers 15 residues. Germline V gene lookup returns CDR1 LNHDA and CDR2 SQIVND (reference sequence). The CDR3 bases are TGTGCCAGTAGTGCCCTCGGACAGTGGAACACTGAAGCTTTCTTT. Its translation: CASSALGQWNTEAFF.